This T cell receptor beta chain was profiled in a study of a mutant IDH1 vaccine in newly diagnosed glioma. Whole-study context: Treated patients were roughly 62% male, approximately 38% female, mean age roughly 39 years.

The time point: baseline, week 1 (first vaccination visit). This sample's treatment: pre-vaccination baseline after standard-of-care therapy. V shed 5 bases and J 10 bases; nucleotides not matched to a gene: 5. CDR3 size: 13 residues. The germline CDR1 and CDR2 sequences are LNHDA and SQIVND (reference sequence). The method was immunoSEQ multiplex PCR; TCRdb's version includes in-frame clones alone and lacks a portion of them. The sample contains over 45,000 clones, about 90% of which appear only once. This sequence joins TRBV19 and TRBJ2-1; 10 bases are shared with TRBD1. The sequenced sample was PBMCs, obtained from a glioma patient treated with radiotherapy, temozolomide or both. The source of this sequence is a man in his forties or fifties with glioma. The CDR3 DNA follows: TGTGCCAGTAGTGTGACAGGGGGCAGGGAGCAGTTCTTC. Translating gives CASSVTGGREQFF.